Listed below are T cell receptor beta chains from one sample, sequenced in a study of CD8 T cells in ankylosing spondylitis. TCRdb processed the 5' RACE reads anew with MiXCR; each CDR3 protein has one entry. The table has under 950,000 distinct CDR3 sequences, around 20% seen once. Sequenced sample: blood, either unsorted or a sorted T cell fraction (not recorded which). These receptors all come from a male donor with ankylosing spondylitis. Each CDR3 is given with its conserved first and last residue. D genes are given only for firm matches. Part of the rows lack a size; the others show once, few, many or a class for expanded clones.

CDR3 protein: CASSAGPSYEQYF
CDR3 DNA: TGTGCCAGCTCAGCCGGACCGTCCTACGAGCAGTACTTC
J gene: TRBJ2-7
V gene: TRBV18
D gene: NA
clone size: NA

CDR3 protein: CSAERVAGGRHNEQFF
CDR3 DNA: TGCAGCGCCGAACGGGTAGCGGGAGGTCGGCACAATGAGCAGTTCTTC
J gene: TRBJ2-1
V gene: TRBV29-1
D gene: TRBD2
clone size: NA

CDR3 protein: CASSQVSLTGELFF
CDR3 DNA: TGCGCCAGCAGCCAAGTTAGCCTAACCGGGGAGCTGTTTTTT
J gene: TRBJ2-2
V gene: TRBV4-1
D gene: NA
clone size: NA

CDR3 protein: CASGWGVVNSPLHF
CDR3 DNA: TGTGCCAGCGGATGGGGGGTTGTTAATTCACCCCTCCACTTT
J gene: TRBJ1-6
V gene: TRBV25-1
D gene: NA
clone size: NA

CDR3 protein: CAISDLNGGLNTEAFF
CDR3 DNA: TGTGCCATCAGTGACCTAAATGGAGGCTTGAACACTGAAGCTTTCTTT
J gene: TRBJ1-1
V gene: TRBV10-3
D gene: NA
clone size: many

CDR3 protein: CASSFLGQRTDTQYF
CDR3 DNA: TGTGCCAGCAGCTTTCTCGGACAGCGCACAGATACGCAGTATTTT
J gene: TRBJ2-3
V gene: TRBV5-6
D gene: NA
clone size: many

CDR3 protein: CATSGGSYNSPLHF
CDR3 DNA: TGTGCCACCTCCGGGGGGTCCTATAATTCACCCCTCCACTTT
J gene: TRBJ1-6
V gene: TRBV28
D gene: NA
clone size: NA

CDR3 protein: CASSPQGLEQYF
CDR3 DNA: TGTGCCAGCAGCCCTCAGGGGCTCGAGCAGTACTTC
J gene: TRBJ2-7
V gene: TRBV12-3/TRBV12-4
D gene: NA
clone size: many

CDR3 protein: CASSLSTGGSRAFF
CDR3 DNA: TGTGCCAGCAGTTTATCTACAGGGGGCAGTCGAGCTTTCTTT
J gene: TRBJ1-1
V gene: TRBV12-3/TRBV12-4
D gene: TRBD1
clone size: many

CDR3 protein: CASSSLLGNYNSPLHF
CDR3 DNA: TGTGCCAGCAGCTCCCTTCTGGGCAATTATAATTCACCCCTCCACTTT
J gene: TRBJ1-6
V gene: TRBV28
D gene: NA
clone size: few

CDR3 protein: CASSLDRGEGNYGYTF
CDR3 DNA: TGTGCCAGCAGCCTGGACAGGGGCGAGGGTAACTATGGCTACACCTTC
J gene: TRBJ1-2
V gene: TRBV12-3/TRBV12-4
D gene: TRBD1
clone size: few

CDR3 protein: CAGRPGTSNTGELFF
CDR3 DNA: TGTGCCGGAAGACCCGGGACTTCGAACACCGGGGAGCTGTTTTTT
J gene: TRBJ2-2
V gene: TRBV2
D gene: NA
clone size: many

CDR3 protein: CASSGPGTLNTEAFF
CDR3 DNA: TGTGCCAGCAGTGGCCCCGGGACCCTGAACACTGAAGCTTTCTTT
J gene: TRBJ1-1
V gene: TRBV6-1
D gene: NA
clone size: few

CDR3 protein: CASSGAGSYEQYF
CDR3 DNA: TGTGCCAGCAGTGGGGCAGGCTCCTACGAGCAGTACTTC
J gene: TRBJ2-7
V gene: TRBV2
D gene: NA
clone size: many

CDR3 protein: CASGKRGGPSYNEQFF
CDR3 DNA: TGTGCCAGCGGAAAACGGGGGGGCCCCTCCTACAATGAGCAGTTCTTC
J gene: TRBJ2-1
V gene: TRBV6-1
D gene: TRBD2
clone size: few

CDR3 protein: CASSLKDADYNEQFF
CDR3 DNA: TGTGCCAGCAGCTTAAAAGACGCAGACTACAATGAGCAGTTCTTC
J gene: TRBJ2-1
V gene: TRBV7-3
D gene: NA
clone size: NA

CDR3 protein: CASSFRGEAYGYTF
CDR3 DNA: TGCGCCAGCAGCTTTAGAGGGGAGGCCTATGGCTACACCTTC
J gene: TRBJ1-2
V gene: TRBV5-1
D gene: NA
clone size: NA

CDR3 protein: CATVGQVGGELFF
CDR3 DNA: TGTGCCACGGTGGGACAGGTGGGCGGGGAGCTGTTTTTT
J gene: TRBJ2-2
V gene: TRBV12-3/TRBV12-4
D gene: TRBD1
clone size: NA

CDR3 protein: CASSEASDRGTEAFF
CDR3 DNA: TGTGCCAGCAGTGAAGCGTCGGACAGGGGTACTGAAGCTTTCTTT
J gene: TRBJ1-1
V gene: TRBV2
D gene: TRBD1
clone size: NA

CDR3 protein: CAISDAGGGTDTQYF
CDR3 DNA: TGTGCCATCAGTGACGCGGGGGGTGGCACAGATACGCAGTATTTT
J gene: TRBJ2-3
V gene: TRBV10-3
D gene: TRBD2
clone size: NA

CDR3 protein: CASSLLDSYNSPLHF
CDR3 DNA: TGTGCCAGCAGTTTACTGGACAGCTATAATTCACCCCTCCACTTT
J gene: TRBJ1-6
V gene: TRBV27
D gene: NA
clone size: NA

CDR3 protein: CASSPRQGRPPYTGELFF
CDR3 DNA: TGTGCCAGCAGCCCTCGACAGGGCCGCCCACCTTATACCGGGGAGCTGTTTTTT
J gene: TRBJ2-2
V gene: TRBV11-2
D gene: TRBD1
clone size: few

CDR3 protein: CSARDSGTPENEQFF
CDR3 DNA: TGCAGTGCTAGAGATAGCGGGACCCCTGAGAATGAGCAGTTCTTC
J gene: TRBJ2-1
V gene: TRBV20-1
D gene: TRBD2
clone size: NA

CDR3 protein: CASGFYNEQFF
CDR3 DNA: TGCGCCAGCGGATTCTACAATGAGCAGTTCTTC
J gene: TRBJ2-1
V gene: TRBV5-1
D gene: NA
clone size: many

CDR3 protein: CASSDGNSGSNEQYF
CDR3 DNA: TGTGCCAGCAGTGACGGAAATAGCGGGAGCAACGAGCAGTACTTC
J gene: TRBJ2-7
V gene: TRBV6-1
D gene: TRBD2
clone size: few

CDR3 protein: CASSYGAIGNTIYF
CDR3 DNA: TGTGCCAGCAGTTACGGTGCCATAGGAAACACCATATATTTT
J gene: TRBJ1-3
V gene: TRBV6-5
D gene: NA
clone size: NA

CDR3 protein: CASSPQGARSKNIQYF
CDR3 DNA: TGTGCCAGCAGTCCTCAGGGGGCTAGGTCCAAAAACATTCAGTACTTC
J gene: TRBJ2-4
V gene: TRBV7-2
D gene: TRBD1
clone size: few

CDR3 protein: CASSPHRGENIQYF
CDR3 DNA: TGTGCCAGCAGTCCGCACAGGGGAGAAAACATTCAGTACTTC
J gene: TRBJ2-4
V gene: TRBV12-3/TRBV12-4
D gene: TRBD1
clone size: NA

CDR3 protein: CASSLTPGAGETQYF
CDR3 DNA: TGTGCCAGCAGTTTAACACCTGGGGCGGGAGAGACCCAGTACTTC
J gene: TRBJ2-5
V gene: TRBV28
D gene: NA
clone size: few

CDR3 protein: CASSFMPGETQYF
CDR3 DNA: TGTGCCAGCAGTTTTATGCCGGGGGAGACCCAGTACTTC
J gene: TRBJ2-5
V gene: TRBV12-3/TRBV12-4
D gene: NA
clone size: NA

CDR3 protein: CASSLVAVNTGELFF
CDR3 DNA: TGTGCCAGCAGCTTAGTAGCAGTGAACACCGGGGAGCTGTTTTTT
J gene: TRBJ2-2
V gene: TRBV5-1
D gene: NA
clone size: many

CDR3 protein: CASRSGGINEQFF
CDR3 DNA: TGTGCCAGCAGGTCAGGGGGCATTAATGAGCAGTTCTTC
J gene: TRBJ2-1
V gene: TRBV28
D gene: TRBD1
clone size: NA